The following is a T cell receptor (beta chain) sequence with its context. Its antigen remains undetermined. No base qualities exist here, and no much larger clone lies one base off it. The source of the sample is a study of shared clonotypes between healthy human individuals (dated by TCRdb to about 2020). For the wider study: The cohort comprised a couple of women and a few men aged 18 to 49 years. Blood TCR repertoires of a handful of healthy adults were deeply sequenced to estimate repertoire size and the extent of clonotype sharing between individuals. Different laboratories and diverse techniques were used to prepare libraries and sequence TCR repertoires, to increase sequencing depth and limit assay-specific biases. Between about 0.94 and 10 billion PBMCs per donor were obtained by leukapheresis. For each donor, CD4 naive and CD4 memory were each given three plates, CD8 naive was given two plates, and CD8 memory was given one plate. What the work shows at the level of the full study, not this receptor alone: Based on pairwise subsampling, the degree of clonotype sharing among donors was expected to be affected by sequencing depth. The small number of donors limited the genetic and exposure-history diversity represented. Across a few donors, about 5% of naive CD4, roughly 3.5% of naive CD8, around 2.1% of memory CD4, and 0.3% to 0.45% of memory CD8 clonotypes were shared. Incomplete sequencing was indicated by rarefaction of sorted-subset datasets, despite the large sequencing depth. Compared with non-shared clonotypes, clonotypes shared by all four sorted-subset donors had higher generation probabilities. Estimated clonotype richness was generally larger for naive than for memory subsets. Sampling was restricted to blood, and TCR repertoires in tissues likely differ from the TCR repertoires found in blood.

Unmatched junction bases come to 13, with V trimmed by 5 bases and J by 2 bases. The germline V gene encodes CDR1 LNHDA and CDR2 SQIVND (reference sequence). Measured from the cysteine to the phenylalanine, the CDR3 is 19 residues long. The only DNA kept is the CDR3, 57 bases in frame from the first base. The donors were healthy, HIV-negative adults with no recently reported acute infections or vaccinations. Only Caucasian adults living in Nashville, Tennessee, USA were represented among the donors. CD4+ T cells were enriched by magnetic negative selection; naive cells were then positively selected on CD45RA, and the negative fraction formed the memory subset. After blood collection by leukapheresis, PBMCs were isolated using Ficoll-Histopaque density gradient centrifugation and then cryopreserved in the vapor phase of liquid nitrogen. Analytical flow cytometry was used to check the purity and quantity of each magnetically sorted T cell population. Genomic DNA was isolated from each sorted fraction and quantified by UV absorbance on a Nanodrop 2000c.

Using the deep immunoSEQ assay, multiplex PCR amplified TCR CDR3 regions from genomic DNA. Genomic DNA extracted from each cell subset was distributed evenly over all wells of several immunoSEQ 96-well plates, and each plate served as one replicate. Each replicate PCR for sorted subsets received about 0.2 ug genomic DNA, equal to about 30,000 T cell genomes. Purified libraries were measured with a Qubit 3.0 fluorometer, size-checked on a Bioanalyzer 2100, and measured again with the KAPA Library Quantification kit. Every immunoSEQ 96-well plate was sequenced on a separate single-read 150-cycle Illumina NextSeq 550 flow cell. The study's own analysis went as follows. Because the immunoSEQ output included only junctional sequences and no quality scores, the filtering could not be the same as the filtering used for full-length reads. To assign V/J genes and CDR3, sequences were annotated using PyIR, a Python wrapper for IgBLAST v1.9, with IMGT germline references. Reads were removed for weak V/J assignments (E-value above 1e-6), missing CDR3, stop codons, out-of-frame junctions, or ambiguous translated residues. V3J clonotypes were defined as sequences sharing an identical inferred V gene, J gene, and CDR3 amino acid sequence. Percentage overlap between repertoires was computed as shared unique clonotypes divided by the size of the smaller repertoire. Three approaches were used to assess repertoire richness: RTK rarefaction, the Chao1 estimator, and Recon v2.1 estimates of unobserved clonotypes. Generation probabilities were computed with OLGA for all TCRbeta clonotypes obtained by the gDNA method from several donors. The table was pulled from immuneACCESS by TCRdb, which kept in-frame rearrangements only. Such tables lose some clones; where checked, under half of the loss comes from unresolved V genes, and the rest has no known cause. That table supplies the V and J calls and clone size; D and trimming were determined from the DNA. Across this sample there are hundreds of thousands of clones, with about two thirds seen only once. The biggest ten clones account for approximately 2% of the sample.

The V gene is TRBV19 and the J gene is TRBJ1-5, and 12 junction bases match TRBD1. The sequencing sample was made of memory CD4+ T cells sorted from blood. This sample's cell subset or site label indicates: CD45RA-negative fraction. The clonotype comes from a woman in her twenties or thirties in good health. The DNA is TGTGCCAGTAGTTCACCGGGACAGGGGGCACGTGGGGGCAATCAGCCCCAGCATTTT. Its translation reads: CASSSPGQGARGGNQPQHF.